This T cell receptor beta chain was identified in a study of blood T cell repertoires in COVID-19. Study summary: Some COVID-19 samples were acute and others convalescent; all came from the United States, Italy and Spain. Sources were T cells, B-cell-depleted T cells, or PBMCs; the material itself was cDNA or gDNA.

The Seattle patients, enrolled during active infection, were followed longitudinally. Per the original data handling: By means of reference gene primer amplification, nucleated cell counts were estimated. The repertoire was sequenced with immunoSEQ multiplex PCR; TCRdb's copy has only in-frame clones and lacks some. V, J and clone size derive from that table, while D and trimming were established from the DNA sequence. This repertoire shows about 390,000 clones, more than 75% found once; its top ten account for approximately 2.4%. The CDR3 is 15 residues long. J gave up 4 bases and V 0 bases, and 5 bases lay outside the gene matches. CDR1 is SGDLS and CDR2 is YYNGEE in the germline V gene.

The genes are TRBV9 and TRBJ1-2; 8 positions match TRBD1. The clonotype originates from a woman aged 60-75 years with COVID-19, enrolled during active disease. Sequenced sample: peripheral blood. This chain's CDR3 is CASSVEAGQAYGYTF. Here the CDR3 DNA reads TGTGCCAGCAGCGTAGAAGCGGGACAGGCCTATGGCTACACCTTC.